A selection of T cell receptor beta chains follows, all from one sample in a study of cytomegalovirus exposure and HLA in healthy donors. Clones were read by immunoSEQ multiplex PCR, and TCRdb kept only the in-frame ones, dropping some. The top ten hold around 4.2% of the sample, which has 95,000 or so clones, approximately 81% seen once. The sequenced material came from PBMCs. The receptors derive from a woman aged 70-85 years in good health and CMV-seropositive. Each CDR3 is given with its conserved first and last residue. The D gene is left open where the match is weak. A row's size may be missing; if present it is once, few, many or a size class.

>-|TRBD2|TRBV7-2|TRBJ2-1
CASSSRVNSGSYNEQFF
TGTGCCAGCAGCTCCCGCGTGAATAGCGGGAGTTACAATGAGCAGTTCTTC
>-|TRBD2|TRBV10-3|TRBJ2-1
CAISGTSGTVF
TGTGCCATCAGTGGGACTAGCGGGACTGTCTTC
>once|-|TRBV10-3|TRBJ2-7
CAISADRTYEQYF
TGTGCCATCAGTGCCGACAGAACCTACGAGCAGTACTTC
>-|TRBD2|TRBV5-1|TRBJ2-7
CASSVIAGASYEQYF
TGCGCCAGCAGCGTCATAGCGGGAGCCTCCTACGAGCAGTACTTC
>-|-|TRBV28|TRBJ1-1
CASSLRDGRGNTEAFF
TGTGCCAGCAGTCTAAGAGACGGGCGGGGGAACACTGAAGCTTTCTTT
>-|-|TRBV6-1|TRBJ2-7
CASSLGQDRYEQYF
TGTGCCAGCAGTTTGGGACAAGATAGATACGAGCAGTACTTC
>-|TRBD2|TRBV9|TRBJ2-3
CASSSTTSGSSDTQYF
TGTGCCAGCAGCTCTACGACTAGCGGGAGTTCGGATACGCAGTATTTT
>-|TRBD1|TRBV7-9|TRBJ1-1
CASSARQGPKNTEAFF
TGTGCCAGCAGCGCAAGACAGGGGCCAAAGAACACTGAAGCTTTCTTT
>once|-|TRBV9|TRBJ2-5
CASSVDGLETQYF
TGTGCCAGCAGCGTAGACGGACTAGAGACCCAGTACTTC
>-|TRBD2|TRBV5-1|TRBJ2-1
CASTIRAGESYNEQFF
TGCGCCAGCACGATACGCGCGGGAGAATCCTACAATGAGCAGTTCTTC
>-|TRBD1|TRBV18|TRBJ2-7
CASSTSPGTGAEQYF
TGTGCCAGCTCAACGAGTCCCGGGACAGGGGCCGAGCAGTACTTC
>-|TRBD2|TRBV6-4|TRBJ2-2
CASSALGLAGTGELFF
TGTGCCAGCAGTGCCCTGGGACTAGCGGGCACCGGGGAGCTGTTTTTT
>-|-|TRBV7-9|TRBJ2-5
CASSSLETQYF
TGTGCCAGCAGCTCCTTGGAGACCCAGTACTTC
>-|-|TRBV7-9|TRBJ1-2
CASSLEGTGPKGDYTF
TGTGCCAGCAGCTTAGAGGGTACAGGCCCAAAGGGGGACTACACCTTC
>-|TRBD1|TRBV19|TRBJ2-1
CASSGQGFDEQFF
TGTGCCAGTAGCGGACAGGGATTTGATGAGCAGTTCTTC
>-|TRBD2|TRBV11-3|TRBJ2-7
CASSSSAGGGNEQYF
TGTGCCAGCAGCTCGTCAGCGGGAGGAGGGAACGAGCAGTACTTC
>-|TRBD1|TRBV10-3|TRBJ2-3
CAISESLGQGLSTDTQYF
TGTGCCATCAGTGAGTCTTTGGGACAGGGCTTGAGCACAGATACGCAGTATTTT
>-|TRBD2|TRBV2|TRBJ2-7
CASSESSGPYEQYF
TGTGCCAGCAGTGAATCTAGCGGGCCATACGAGCAGTACTTC
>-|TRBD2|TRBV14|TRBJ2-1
CASSPLIGTSGRRNEQFF
TGTGCCAGCAGCCCCCTTATCGGGACTAGCGGGAGGAGGAATGAGCAGTTCTTC
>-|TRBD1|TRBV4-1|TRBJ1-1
CASSYDRANTEAFF
TGCGCCAGCAGCTACGACAGGGCCAACACTGAAGCTTTCTTT
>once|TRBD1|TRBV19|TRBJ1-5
CASRRQGEGVQPQHF
TGTGCCAGTAGGAGACAGGGGGAAGGTGTTCAGCCCCAGCATTTT
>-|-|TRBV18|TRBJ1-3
CASSAKESGNTIYF
TGTGCCAGCTCCGCAAAGGAGTCGGGAAACACCATATATTTT
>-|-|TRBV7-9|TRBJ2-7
CASSPVRGQSHYEQYF
TGTGCCAGCAGTCCAGTCCGAGGACAGTCACACTACGAGCAGTACTTC
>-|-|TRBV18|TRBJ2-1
CASSPRASYNEQFF
TGTGCCAGCTCACCACGGGCCTCCTACAATGAGCAGTTCTTC
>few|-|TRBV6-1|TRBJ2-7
CASSQTRNREGEQYF
TGTGCCAGCAGTCAGACGAGAAACAGGGAGGGCGAGCAGTACTTC
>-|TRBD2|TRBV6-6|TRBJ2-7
CASTPRASGSYEQYF
TGTGCCAGCACCCCTCGGGCTAGCGGATCCTACGAGCAGTACTTC
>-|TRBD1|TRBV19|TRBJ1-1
CASSTTGTGNTEAFF
TGTGCCAGTAGTACCACCGGGACAGGGAACACTGAAGCTTTCTTT
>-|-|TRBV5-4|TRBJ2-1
CASSLKQGDVNEQFF
TGTGCCAGCAGCTTGAAACAGGGTGATGTGAATGAGCAGTTCTTC